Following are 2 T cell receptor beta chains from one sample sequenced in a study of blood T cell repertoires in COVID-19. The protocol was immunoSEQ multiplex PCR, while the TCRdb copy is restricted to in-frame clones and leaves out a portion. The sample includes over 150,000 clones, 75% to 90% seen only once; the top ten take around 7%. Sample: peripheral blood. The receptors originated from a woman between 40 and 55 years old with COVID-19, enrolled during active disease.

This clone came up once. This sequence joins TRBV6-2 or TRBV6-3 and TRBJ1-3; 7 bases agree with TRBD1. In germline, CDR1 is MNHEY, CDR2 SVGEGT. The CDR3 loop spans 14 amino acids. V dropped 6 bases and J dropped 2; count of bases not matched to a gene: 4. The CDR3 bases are TGTGCCAGCAGCAAGACAGGGACTGGAAACACCATATATTTT. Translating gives CASSKTGTGNTIYF.

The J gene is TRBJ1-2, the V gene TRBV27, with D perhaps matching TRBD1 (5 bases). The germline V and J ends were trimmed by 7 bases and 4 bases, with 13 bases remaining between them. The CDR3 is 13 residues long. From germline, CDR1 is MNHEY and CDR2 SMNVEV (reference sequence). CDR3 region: CASTWRGLYGYTF. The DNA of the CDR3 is TGTGCCAGCACCTGGAGGGGACTCTATGGCTACACCTTC.